This TCR beta chain was sequenced during a study of blood T cell repertoires in COVID-19 (TCRdb year 2020). Study-level background: Collaborator samples came from the United States, Italy and Spain and covered acute and convalescent phases of COVID-19. The prospective study material was composed of cDNA or gDNA derived from T cells, B-cell-depleted T cells, or PBMCs. The dataset comprised deeply sampled blood TCRbeta repertoires from subjects exposed to, actively infected with, or recovered from COVID-19. A freely available public database, intended as a resource for researchers studying the immune response to SARS-CoV-2, is where the repertoires were released. The samples were drawn from the first 160 participants of the ongoing ImmuneRACE study and from about 1,200 subjects provided by 6 global collaborators. The sample metadata nearly always contained a de-identified subject ID, COVID-19 status, age in years and sex. Where HLA class I and class II types were available, the types were taken from metadata supplied by the sample provider, not from assay-based typing.

General conclusions and limits of the study: Clinical and demographic metadata were provided uncurated, with the amount varying by source and participant.

Of note for this clone: Its antigen is unknown. Within one base of it there is no much larger clone, and no base qualities were kept.

The collaborating institutions used their own protocols to collect whole blood in K2EDTA tubes. For TCRbeta analysis, collaborators shipped samples in one of three forms: frozen whole blood, isolated PBMCs, or DNA extracted from either of those sample types. Taken from the germline V gene, the CDR1 and CDR2 loops are LGHNA and YSLEER. Counted from cysteine to phenylalanine, this CDR3 has 14 amino acids. Only the CDR3 region is kept as DNA, spanning 42 bases read in frame from base 1. A distance of 9 bases separates the germline ends of V and J, which lose 0 bases and 4 bases respectively. The immunoSEQ Assay, a bias-controlled multiplex PCR, was used to amplify TCRbeta CDR3 regions from genomic DNA. As for the authors' bioinformatics: Within the assay, amplification of reference gene primers was used to estimate how many nucleated cells each sample contained. Sequence reads were collapsed and filtered to measure the absolute abundance of every unique TCRbeta CDR3 rearrangement. For each sample, productive Simpson clonality was calculated as the square root of Simpson's diversity index across productive rearrangements. Entries here come from immuneACCESS through TCRdb and include only in-frame sequences with V and J called. Some clones fail to appear in such tables; in the studies checked, an unresolved V gene covers under half of the shortfall, and the cause of the remainder is unknown. V and J calls and clone size are given by that table; D and trimming were obtained from the DNA. Present in this sample are about 280,000 clones, approximately 86% of which were seen just once. The ten most abundant clones make up 9.4% of the sample.

The sequenced sample was peripheral blood. This receptor was obtained from a man aged 18 to 30 with active or convalescent COVID-19. The chain employs TRBV4-3 and TRBJ2-5; no D gene call is confident. The DNA is as follows: TGCGCCAGCAGCCAAGACGTGGGCCTAGAGACCCAGTACTTC. Translated, this gives CASSQDVGLETQYF.